This TCR beta chain derives from a study of metastatic and nonmetastatic thyroid tumors. Study-wide context: Samples came from malignant and benign thyroid patients, and repertoires were compared across blood and tumor or nodule tissue.

Notes on the study in general: In blood and tumor, TCR beta diversity was reportedly significantly higher in malignant thyroid tumors than in benign nodules.

Thyroid surgery was performed in patients who had received no treatment beforehand. This CDR3 comprises 16 residues. Germline values: CDR1 SGHTA, CDR2 FQGNSA. With respect to this clone: The antigen is undetermined. This may come from a read error, since a much larger clone is one base off.

As originally analysed: The study built a papillary thyroid cancer distant-metastasis classifier from CDR3 differences across clinicopathological groups. MiXCR re-clonotyped the PCR reads for TCRdb. For this entry, the V and J calls and clone size follow TCRdb and not the study's own pipeline. The top ten clones hold roughly a tenth of a sample with 40,000 to 50,000 clones, about 4.2% of them seen once. Sample: blood. The chain has TRBV7-2 and TRBJ2-1; 9 bases agree with TRBD2. The DNA matches TRBJ2-5 better at its end, which makes the J call doubtful. The sequence was obtained from a female donor with papillary thyroid cancer or a benign thyroid nodule (not recorded which). Some clones in this sample may be carry-over from other donors' samples. Here the CDR3 reads CASSLVLAGRQETQYF. CDR3 DNA: TGTGCCAGCAGCTTAGTACTAGCGGGCAGACAAGAGACCCAGTACTTC.